The 4 T cell receptor beta chains in this list originate from one sample, sequenced in a study of T cells of healthy individuals (dated by TCRdb to the late 2010s). The library was prepared using 5' RACE. Sequencing was carried out with an Illumina MiSeq. TCRdb's own reprocessing of the public reads used fastp at Q25 and MiXCR and kept productive beta chains. Rows matching on CDR3 protein sequence are summarized as one entry with the most common DNA and genes. In all, the sample holds 65,000 to 95,000 distinct CDR3 sequences, and about 4.8% of those were seen once. The ten largest clones represent 7.5% to 8% of the sample. These receptors were taken from a female donor in good health.

This clonotype was seen a handful of times. The chain carries TRBV20-1 and TRBJ2-5; D not certain. The V and J ends lost 3 bases and 1 base respectively, with 6 bases between them. There are 12 residues in the CDR3. Germline-derived CDR1 and CDR2 are DFQATT and SNEGSKA (reference sequence). CDR3 region: CSASSSQETQYF. CDR3 DNA: TGCAGTGCTAGCTCCTCCCAAGAGACCCAGTACTTC.

V gene TRBV29-1 combines with J gene TRBJ1-5, with 8 positions matching TRBD1. V shed 1 base, J shed 4 bases, and the junction held 6 bases outside the gene matches. From germline, CDR1 is SQVTM and CDR2 ANQGSEA. The CDR3 covers 15 residues. The CDR3 spells CSVEVPGQGNQPQHF. The CDR3 DNA is TGCAGCGTTGAAGTCCCCGGACAGGGAAATCAGCCCCAGCATTTT.

This clonotype came up many times. The chain carries TRBV19 and TRBJ2-2, with D possibly matching TRBD2 (5 bases). There are 16 residues in the CDR3. V was clipped by 6 bases and J by 4 bases, with 18 bases between them. Germline CDR1 is LNHDA and CDR2 is SQIVND (reference sequence). CDR3 sequence reads: CASSPVGVVGTGELFF. Here the CDR3 DNA reads TGTGCCAGTAGCCCCGTCGGGGTGGTGGGCACCGGGGAGCTGTTTTTT.

The chain joins TRBV7-2 to TRBJ1-1; possible D gene TRBD1, 5 bases. CDR3 length equals 14 residues. Germline assignment: CDR1 SGHTA and CDR2 FQGNSA. V lost 5 bases and J lost 2, with 12 bases in between. The CDR3 nucleotides are TGTGCCAGCAGCCCCAGGGATGGCAACACTGAAGCTTTCTTT. Translating it yields CASSPRDGNTEAFF.